Shown below are 22 T cell receptor beta chains from a single sample sequenced in a study of blood T cell repertoires in COVID-19. Data came from immunoSEQ multiplex PCR; TCRdb stores just in-frame clones and leaves some out. The repertoire consists of 120,000 or so clones, with around 76% occurring once and the leading ten covering around 5.5%. Sequences were obtained from peripheral blood. The receptors stem from a man aged 55 to 70 with acute or convalescent COVID-19.

J is TRBJ2-1 and V is TRBV7-9; possibly TRBD2 for D (5 bases). The CDR3 is made up of 13 amino acids. The germline CDR1 and CDR2 sequences are SEHNR and FQNEAQ (reference sequence). Trimming cost V 2 bases and J 8 bases, with 10 bases left between them. This CDR3 reads CASSLRVSDEQFF. DNA of the CDR3: TGTGCCAGCAGCTTACGGGTTAGCGATGAGCAGTTCTTC.

This sequence joins TRBV9 and TRBJ1-2, with 8 bases lining up with TRBD1. Trimming cost V 0 bases and J 6 bases; bases outside gene matches: 4. Per germline, CDR1 SGDLS and CDR2 YYNGEE. This CDR3 is built from 14 residues. Here the CDR3 DNA reads TGTGCCAGCAGCGTAGCTACACAGGGGGATGGCTACACCTTC. It translates to CASSVATQGDGYTF.

The chain carries TRBV5-1 and TRBJ2-1; tentatively, D is TRBD2 (5 bases). The V gene's germline CDR1 is SGHRS and CDR2 YFSETQ. The CDR3 totals 13 residues. Trimming stripped 2 bases from V and 5 bases from J, with 8 bases between. DNA for the CDR3: TGCGCCAGCAGCTTTTCCGGGAACAATGAGCAGTTCTTC. This translates into CASSFSGNNEQFF.

This clone was found a few times. The chain is built from TRBV5-5 and TRBJ1-1; D gene uncertain. This CDR3 is 11 amino acids long. Germline V gives CDR1 SGHKS, CDR2 YYEKEE (reference sequence). V was cut by 1 base and J by 7 bases, with 5 bases left in between. CDR3 protein: CASSLYSEAFF. The CDR3 DNA reads as TGTGCCAGCAGCTTGTACAGTGAAGCTTTCTTT.

The chain uses TRBV30 and TRBJ1-1; no firm D call. Germline-derived CDR1 and CDR2 are GTSNPN and SVGIG (reference sequence). V lost 5 bases, J lost 4 bases, and 8 bases lay in between. CDR3 length equals 11 residues. CDR3 amino acids: CAWGGSTEAFF. DNA for the CDR3: TGTGCCTGGGGCGGCAGCACTGAAGCTTTCTTT.

The table lists this clone with a count of one. The rearrangement joins TRBV2 to TRBJ1-1; D is perhaps TRBD1 (5 bases). The germline gives CDR1 SNHLY, CDR2 FYNNEI. The CDR3 sequence is 13 residues long. V lost 2 bases to trimming and J lost 11 bases, with 15 bases between them. The chain's CDR3 is CASSENQAGWAFF. The CDR3 DNA reads as TGTGCCAGCAGTGAAAATCAGGCAGGGTGGGCTTTCTTT.

This clone came up a few times. The chain has TRBV6-1 and TRBJ2-7; D is possibly TRBD1 (5 bases). The germline V and J ends were trimmed by 1 base and 2 bases, with 12 bases remaining between them. This CDR3 is built from 15 residues. Germline CDR1 and CDR2: MNHNS and SASEGT. The DNA of the CDR3 is TGTGCCAGCAGTGAAGAGGCAGGGCTCCCCTACGAGCAGTACTTC. This gives the protein CASSEEAGLPYEQYF.

This chain links TRBV24-1 with TRBJ2-1; 12 bases align to TRBD2. Germline V gene sequence: CDR1 KGHDR, CDR2 SFDVKD. CDR3 length equals 18 residues. V shed 3 bases and J 1 base; nucleotides not matched to a gene: 6. CDR3 DNA sequence: TGTGCCACCAGTGATAAAAAGACTAGCGGGGGATCCTACAATGAGCAGTTCTTC. Protein product: CATSDKKTSGGSYNEQFF.

The chain has TRBV30 and TRBJ2-5, with TRBD2 as a possible D gene (5 bases). Trimming shortened V by 2 bases and J by 1 base, and 5 bases separated the two germline ends. The CDR3 spans 12 residues. Germline V gives CDR1 GTSNPN, CDR2 SVGIG (reference sequence). The CDR3: CAWSRGQETQYF. DNA of the CDR3: TGTGCCTGGAGTCGGGGCCAAGAGACCCAGTACTTC.

This rearrangement joins TRBV3-1 (or the pseudogene TRBV3-2) to TRBJ1-2; 7 nucleotides line up with TRBD1. Trimming took 1 base from V and 6 from J; bases not matched to a gene: 11. CDR1 and CDR2 from the germline V gene are LGHDT and YNNKEL (reference sequence). This CDR3 comprises 16 residues. CDR3 DNA sequence: TGTGCCAGCAGCCAAGTATTGGGCAGACAGGGTAATGGCTACACCTTC. Translation: CASSQVLGRQGNGYTF.

The chain employs TRBV30 and TRBJ1-6; no definite D call. The CDR3 spans 13 residues. Trimming cost V 0 bases and J 5 bases, with 5 bases left between them. Germline CDR1 is GTSNPN and CDR2 is SVGIG (reference sequence). The CDR3 DNA reads TGTGCCTGGAGTGTACCAGATAATTCACCCCTCCACTTT. Its protein product is CAWSVPDNSPLHF.

V is TRBV18 and J is TRBJ1-2, with D uncertain. The V end was cut by 2 bases, the J end by 4 bases, with 23 bases between. CDR1 KGHSH and CDR2 LQKENI come from the germline V gene. The CDR3 contains 18 residues. The CDR3 region is CASSPGRAAANSRYGYTF. The CDR3 nucleotides read TGTGCCAGCTCACCAGGAAGGGCAGCGGCCAATAGTCGCTATGGCTACACCTTC. The full variable domain, completed using reference TRBV18 and TRBJ1-2, is NAGVMQNPRHLVRRRGQEARLRCSPMKGHSHVYWYRQLPEEGLKFMVYLQKENIIDESGMPKERFSAEFPKEGPSILRIQQVVRGDSAAYFCASSPGRAAANSRYGYTFGSGTRLTVV.

In its sample, this clone was seen a few times. This chain joins TRBV7-9 and TRBJ1-1; no clear D gene. Trimming cost V 0 bases and J 5 bases, with 16 bases left between them. The CDR3 contains 16 residues. CDR1 is SEHNR and CDR2 is FQNEAQ in the germline V gene (reference sequence). This CDR3 reads CASSLASSPGGTEAFF. CDR3 bases: TGTGCCAGCAGCTTAGCCTCGAGTCCAGGTGGGACTGAAGCTTTCTTT.

The chain recombines TRBV4-1 with TRBJ1-2; TRBD1 is a possible D gene (5 bases). Germline V gives CDR1 MGHRA, CDR2 YSYEKL. Deletions cut 1 base from V and 13 bases from J, with 16 bases between. This CDR3 contains 13 residues. The CDR3 is CASSQVGAFGFTF. In DNA, the CDR3 is TGCGCCAGCAGCCAAGTTGGGGCCTTTGGGTTCACCTTC.

The V call is TRBV28, the J call TRBJ1-2; 7 nucleotides line up with TRBD1. CDR1 MDHEN and CDR2 SYDVKM come from the germline V gene. The trim removed 5 bases at V and 1 base at J, leaving 13 bases unmatched. The CDR3 contains 17 residues. DNA for the CDR3: TGTGCCAGCAGTCCGTGGGACAGAAAGAAAAGTAACTATGGCTACACCTTC. It translates to CASSPWDRKKSNYGYTF.

This chain joins TRBV9 and TRBJ1-2; TRBD1 is a possible D gene (6 bases). V gave up 4 bases and J gave up 4 bases, with 17 bases separating them. The length of the CDR3 is 15 residues. Looked up from germline, CDR1 is SGDLS and CDR2 is YYNGEE. The DNA for the CDR3 is TGTGCCAGCAGCTTCCGGGACACATCACCCTATGGCTACACCTTC. Amino acid sequence: CASSFRDTSPYGYTF. The full variable domain, in which reference TRBV9 and TRBJ1-2 provide the parts outside the CDR3, is DSGVTQTPKHLITATGQRVTLRCSPRSGDLSVYWYQQSLDQGLQFLIQYYNGEERAKGNILERFSAQQFPDLHSELNLSSLELGDSALYFCASSFRDTSPYGYTFGSGTRLTVV.

This rearrangement joins TRBV19 to TRBJ2-5; D is possibly TRBD2 (5 bases). The V end was cut by 11 bases, the J end by 5 bases, with 18 bases between. Germline CDR1 is LNHDA and CDR2 is SQIVND (reference sequence). CDR3 length: 13 amino acids. The CDR3 loop is CAAQRGIGETQYF. The DNA for the CDR3 is TGTGCCGCACAACGAGGGATTGGGGAGACCCAGTACTTC.

The rearrangement joins TRBV15 to TRBJ1-2, with 8 bases aligning to TRBD1. Trimming cost V 5 bases and J 4 bases; bases outside gene matches: 6. CDR1 and CDR2 from the germline V gene are LNHNV and YYDKDF (reference sequence). The CDR3 is 14 amino acids. In nucleotides, the CDR3 is TGTGCCACCAGCGGTCAGACAGGGGCCTATGGCTACACCTTC. This encodes CATSGQTGAYGYTF.

The CDR3 spells CASSFARGNTGELFF. CDR3 sequence (DNA): TGTGCCAGCAGCTTCGCCAGGGGGAACACCGGGGAGCTGTTTTTT. The chain uses TRBV5-5 and TRBJ2-2, with D tentatively TRBD1 (6 bases). CDR1 and CDR2 (germline): SGHKS, YYEKEE (reference sequence). This CDR3 spans 15 amino acids. V was clipped by 2 bases and J by 1 base, with 9 bases between them.

V is TRBV19 and J is TRBJ2-1, with 11 bases identical to TRBD2. Germline values: CDR1 LNHDA, CDR2 SQIVND (reference sequence). The CDR3 covers 15 residues. V lost 5 bases, J lost 7 bases, and 7 bases stayed unmatched. CDR3 sequence (DNA): TGTGCCAGTAGTCCCCTAGCGGGAGGAGGTAATGAGCAGTTCTTC. Amino acid sequence: CASSPLAGGGNEQFF.

This chain uses TRBV2 with TRBJ2-1; D is unresolved. From germline, CDR1 is SNHLY and CDR2 FYNNEI. V was cut by 4 bases and J by 0 bases, with 10 bases left in between. The CDR3 is 15 amino acids. CDR3 in DNA: TGTGCCAGCAGTGGGTCGTTGAGCTCCTACAATGAGCAGTTCTTC. It encodes CASSGSLSSYNEQFF. The full variable domain, completed using reference TRBV2 and TRBJ2-1, is EPEVTQTPSHQVTQMGQEVILRCVPISNHLYFYWYRQILGQKVEFLVSFYNNEISEKSEIFDDQFSVERPDGSNFTLKIRSTKLEDSAMYFCASSGSLSSYNEQFFGPGTRLTVL.

The V call is TRBV7-9, the J call TRBJ1-2, with D possibly being TRBD1 (5 bases). Trimming stripped 2 bases from V and 8 bases from J, with 18 bases between. Germline V CDR1 and CDR2: SEHNR, FQNEAQ (reference sequence). This CDR3 is built from 15 residues. CDR3 amino acids: CASSLRGQELRGYTF. DNA of the CDR3: TGTGCCAGCAGCTTAAGGGGCCAGGAGTTACGGGGCTACACCTTC.